What follows are 10 T cell receptor beta chains derived from one specimen sequenced in a study of CD8 T cells in ankylosing spondylitis (dated by TCRdb to 2016 to 2017). Broader findings and caveats from the paper: A TCR beta motif of several highly homologous amino acid variants appeared characteristic of blood from ankylosing spondylitis patients.

No antigen has been assigned to these receptors. The receptor library was made with 5' RACE. The sequencer listed for this sample is Illumina HiSeq 2500. TCRdb took the public reads, trimmed them with fastp at Q25, ran MiXCR for clone calling and kept in-frame beta chains. Each entry is one CDR3 protein sequence, shown with its most common DNA and genes. The sample contains about 700,000 distinct CDR3 sequences, around a fifth of them found a single time. The ten largest clonotypes hold under 20% of the sample. The source material was blood, either unsorted or a sorted T cell fraction (not recorded which). The source of these receptors is a male donor with ankylosing spondylitis.

Of note for this clonotype: A clone one base away is much larger, so this may be a read error. The rearrangement links TRBV7-9 to TRBJ2-2; no reliable D call. Germline CDR1 SEHNR, CDR2 FQNEAQ (reference sequence). The CDR3 sequence is 12 residues long. CDR3 sequence (DNA): TGTACCAGCAGCTTAGAGGTCGGGGAGCTGTTTTTT. It is translated as CTSSLEVGELFF.

In its sample, this clonotype was seen a few times. CDR3 bases: TGCGCCAGCAGACCCCCGGGACAGGGAAGCACTGAAGCTTTCTTT. Its translation: CASRPPGQGSTEAFF. This chain joins TRBV5-1 and TRBJ1-1, with 9 bases aligning to TRBD1. Germline V gene data show CDR1 as SGHRS and CDR2 as YFSETQ. The CDR3 extends over 15 amino acids. V shed 5 bases and J 4 bases; nucleotides not matched to a gene: 9.

This clonotype was counted between two and nine times. The chain is built from TRBV18 and TRBJ2-1; the D gene is possibly TRBD2 (6 bases). The CDR3 extends over 12 amino acids. V lost 2 bases and J 9 bases, leaving 8 bases between the germline ends. Germline V gene lookup returns CDR1 KGHSH and CDR2 LQKENI. The CDR3 nucleotides are TGTGCCAGCTCACCAACGGAGGGTGAGCAGTTCTTC. The encoded protein is CASSPTEGEQFF.

This clonotype was picked up a small number of times. The chain carries TRBV9 and TRBJ2-3; a weak D match, TRBD2 (6 bases). V was pared by 6 bases and J by 6 bases, with 14 bases between. The CDR3 runs to 13 residues. Germline CDR1 is SGDLS and CDR2 is YYNGEE. CDR3 coding DNA: TGTGCCAGCACCCTGACGGCGGGGGATACGCAGTATTTT. It translates to CASTLTAGDTQYF.

This clonotype was recorded only once. The chain carries TRBV11-2 and TRBJ2-5; no firm D call. Trimming took off 3 bases at V and 4 bases at J, with 12 bases between the two ends. The length of the CDR3 is 14 residues. Germline V gene data show CDR1 as SGHAT and CDR2 as FQNNGV. Written as DNA, the CDR3 is TGTGCCAGCAGCTTCTATTCAACTCTAGAGACCCAGTACTTC. Translating it yields CASSFYSTLETQYF. Drawing the rest from reference TRBV11-2 and TRBJ2-5, the complete variable domain is EAGVAQSPRYKIIEKRQSVAFWCNPISGHATLYWYQQILGQGPKLLIQFQNNGVVDDSQLPKDRFSAERLKGVDSTLKIQPAKLEDSAVYLCASSFYSTLETQYFGPGTRLLVL.

This clonotype has more than one count but fewer than ten. The chain combines TRBV20-1 with TRBJ1-6, with 8 positions matching TRBD1. The CDR3 runs to 13 residues. Per the germline V gene, CDR1 is DFQATT and CDR2 is SNEGSKA (reference sequence). Unmatched junction bases numbered 14, after V lost 5 bases and J lost 17 bases. Here the CDR3 DNA reads TGCAGTGCTTGGGACAGGAGGACGGGACGGTTCCACTTT. Its protein product is CSAWDRRTGRFHF.

In nucleotides, the CDR3 is TGTGCCAGCAGCCCCCGACAGGGGCGACACGAGCAGTACTTC. Protein: CASSPRQGRHEQYF. The chain is built from TRBV7-4 and TRBJ2-7; 8 positions agree with TRBD1. Losses at the gene ends were 5 bases for V and 5 bases for J; bases not matched to a gene: 8. Germline values: CDR1 SGHVT, CDR2 SQSDAQ. The CDR3 spans 14 residues.

This clonotype was recorded many times. The chain carries TRBV18 and TRBJ2-2; D is ambiguous. The CDR3 consists of 14 residues. Germline CDR1 reads KGHSH; CDR2 reads LQKENI. The V end was cut by 4 bases, the J end by 0 bases, with 6 bases between. As DNA, the CDR3 is TGTGCCAGCTCACTTGTCCCGAACACCGGGGAGCTGTTTTTT. It encodes CASSLVPNTGELFF.

The rearrangement uses TRBV7-9 and TRBJ1-1; D might be TRBD1 (5 bases). V was clipped by 0 bases and J by 1 base, with 9 bases between them. This CDR3 contains 15 residues. Germline CDR1 reads SEHNR; CDR2 reads FQNEAQ (reference sequence). The CDR3 bases are TGTGCCAGCAGCTTAGCGTCAGGGACGAACACTGAAGCTTTCTTT. It encodes CASSLASGTNTEAFF.

The table lists this clonotype with a count of one. This may arise from a read error, as a much more abundant clone is one base away. The chain carries TRBV20-1 and TRBJ2-2; D possibly matches TRBD1 or TRBD2 (6 bases each). Germline V gene sequence: CDR1 DFQATT, CDR2 SNEGSKA (reference sequence). CDR3 length: 14 amino acids. The CDR3 region is CSDREGGRGGELFF. CDR3 bases: TGCAGTGATAGAGAAGGGGGGCGAGGCGGGGAGCTGTTTTTT.